The 29 T cell receptor beta chains given below trace back to one sample, sequenced in a study of shared clonotypes between healthy human individuals. Only in-frame clones appear in the TCRdb table, and some are missing; sequencing was by immunoSEQ multiplex PCR. The sample has under 650,000 clones, around 96% seen once. Sequencing was carried out using naive CD4+ T cells sorted from blood. Described subset: CD45RA+ positively selected. Every receptor here comes from a woman in her 30s in good health.

The chain has TRBV2 and TRBJ2-5; TRBD2 matches 8 bases. CDR3 length: 14 residues. J was trimmed by 1 base and V by 3 bases; bases with no gene match: 1. Germline CDR1 is SNHLY and CDR2 is FYNNEI. CDR3: CASSDRGGQETQYF. CDR3 DNA: TGTGCCAGCAGTGATCGGGGGGGCCAAGAGACCCAGTACTTC.

This chain links TRBV18 with TRBJ2-7, with TRBD2 identical over 13 bases. Losses at the gene ends were 3 bases for V and 7 bases for J; bases not matched to a gene: 0. The CDR3 runs 13 residues. Germline-derived CDR1 and CDR2 are KGHSH and LQKENI. CDR3 in DNA: TGTGCCAGCTCACCGGGACTAGCGGGAGAGCAGTACTTC. Its protein product is CASSPGLAGEQYF.

CDR3 region: CASSLVSPGRISGANVLTF. CDR3 DNA: TGTGCCAGCAGCTTAGTCTCGCCCGGACGGATCTCTGGGGCCAACGTCCTGACTTTC. The chain combines TRBV7-2 with TRBJ2-6; D is unclear. The CDR3 runs 19 residues. CDR1 SGHTA and CDR2 FQGNSA come from the germline V gene. V was cut by 1 base and J by 0 bases, with 16 bases left in between.

V gene TRBV6-1 combines with J gene TRBJ2-3, with D unclear. The length of the CDR3 is 11 residues. Trimming shortened V by 6 bases and J by 2 bases, and 3 bases separated the two germline ends. Germline-derived CDR1 and CDR2 are MNHNS and SASEGT. The chain's CDR3 is CASSPTDTQYF. The CDR3 DNA is TGTGCCAGCAGCCCCACAGATACGCAGTATTTT.

This clone was found once. V and J are TRBV27 and TRBJ1-3; no clear D. Germline lookup yields CDR1 MNHEY and CDR2 SMNVEV (reference sequence). Trimming pared 5 bases from V and 0 bases from J, leaving 14 bases between. The CDR3 is made up of 16 amino acids. The CDR3 is CASSPWMGSSGNTIYF. CDR3 sequence (DNA): TGTGCCAGCAGTCCATGGATGGGAAGCTCTGGAAACACCATATATTTT.

The chain has TRBV28 and TRBJ1-1; D is unresolved. V lost 3 bases to trimming and J lost 8 bases, with 19 bases between them. Germline loops: CDR1 MDHEN, CDR2 SYDVKM. This CDR3 region has 15 residues. The CDR3 sequence is CASSFTNGAGAEAFF. DNA of the CDR3: TGTGCCAGCAGTTTTACAAACGGAGCCGGCGCGGAAGCTTTCTTT.

The CDR3 region has the DNA TGTGCCAGCAGGGGACAGGGAATTGGTGAGCAGTTCTTC. The encoded protein is CASRGQGIGEQFF. The chain has TRBV7-2 and TRBJ2-1; 9 bases are a match to TRBD1. CDR3 size: 13 residues. The V gene end was trimmed by 6 bases and the J gene end by 9 bases; junction bases not matched to a gene: 6. Looked up from germline, CDR1 is SGHTA and CDR2 is FQGNSA.

For the CDR3, the DNA is TGCGCCAGCTCTCCGGGGGGGCCTCGGGGCAATCAGCCCCAGCATTTT. Translation: CASSPGGPRGNQPQHF. The J gene is TRBJ1-5, the V gene TRBV5-1; D is possibly TRBD1 (6 bases). The germline V gene encodes CDR1 SGHRS and CDR2 YFSETQ. V was clipped by 7 bases and J by 2 bases, with 19 bases between them. The CDR3 is 16 amino acids.

The CDR3 loop is CASSVGDTKTQYF. The CDR3 DNA reads as TGTGCCAGCAGCGTAGGGGACACTAAAACCCAGTACTTC. J is TRBJ2-5 and V is TRBV9, with D perhaps matching TRBD1 (6 bases). The CDR3 is 13 residues long. Per germline, CDR1 SGDLS and CDR2 YYNGEE. V dropped 0 bases and J dropped 8 bases, with 11 bases sitting between them. Combining the CDR3 with reference TRBV9 and TRBJ2-5 gives the whole variable domain DSGVTQTPKHLITATGQRVTLRCSPRSGDLSVYWYQQSLDQGLQFLIQYYNGEERAKGNILERFSAQQFPDLHSELNLSSLELGDSALYFCASSVGDTKTQYFGPGTRLLVL.

This clone was counted a single time. The rearrangement links TRBV15 to TRBJ1-1; D is uncertain. V was pared by 1 base and J by 3 bases, with 3 bases between. From germline, CDR1 is LNHNV and CDR2 YYDKDF (reference sequence). CDR3 size: 12 residues. CDR3 in amino acids: CATSRGDTEAFF. The CDR3 region has the DNA TGTGCCACCAGCAGAGGCGACACTGAAGCTTTCTTT.

V gene TRBV11-2 combines with J gene TRBJ2-3, with 12 bases that match TRBD2. Germline values: CDR1 SGHAT, CDR2 FQNNGV. This CDR3 is 17 amino acids long. V lost 5 bases to trimming and J lost 0 bases; unmatched junction nucleotides: 6. CDR3 nucleotides: TGTGCCAGCAGCCACCTAGCGGGGGGGACTAGCACAGATACGCAGTATTTT. Translating it yields CASSHLAGGTSTDTQYF. The full variable domain, completed using reference TRBV11-2 and TRBJ2-3, is EAGVAQSPRYKIIEKRQSVAFWCNPISGHATLYWYQQILGQGPKLLIQFQNNGVVDDSQLPKDRFSAERLKGVDSTLKIQPAKLEDSAVYLCASSHLAGGTSTDTQYFGPGTRLTVL.

The table lists this clone with a count of one. V is TRBV28 and J is TRBJ2-5; D gene uncertain. The V gene's germline CDR1 is MDHEN and CDR2 SYDVKM. The ends were cut back, 2 bases at V and 4 bases at J, with 8 bases in the middle. The CDR3 has 13 residues. For the CDR3, the DNA is TGTGCCAGCAGTTTAGCGGCATTAGAGACCCAGTACTTC. It encodes CASSLAALETQYF.

The chain carries TRBV19 and TRBJ1-4; D not resolved. The CDR3 totals 14 residues. Trimming stripped 3 bases from V and 5 bases from J, with 10 bases between. Germline V gene sequence: CDR1 LNHDA, CDR2 SQIVND (reference sequence). The CDR3 DNA is TGTGCCAGTAGTATCGGGCAGCCAAATGAAAAACTGTTTTTT. It encodes CASSIGQPNEKLFF.

V is TRBV11-2 and J is TRBJ2-2; D gene ambiguous. In germline, CDR1 is SGHAT, CDR2 FQNNGV. This CDR3 spans 13 amino acids. Trimming removed 5 bases from V and 6 bases from J, with 10 bases in between. The CDR3 loop is CASSLGLAGELFF. CDR3 sequence (DNA): TGTGCCAGCAGCCTCGGGCTGGCCGGGGAGCTGTTTTTT.

J is TRBJ2-5 and V is TRBV18; TRBD2 matches 7 bases. Germline assignment: CDR1 KGHSH and CDR2 LQKENI. Germline trimming cut 3 bases from V and 10 bases from J; bases unmatched to any gene: 14. The CDR3 consists of 15 residues. The CDR3 bases are TGTGCCAGCTCACCCTCGGGGACGGGGGGATCTATCCAGTACTTC. It encodes CASSPSGTGGSIQYF.

The chain combines TRBV28 with TRBJ2-5; D gene uncertain. With the DNA end fitting TRBJ2-7 better, the J assignment may be wrong. Germline V CDR1 and CDR2: MDHEN, SYDVKM. CDR3 length: 13 amino acids. CDR3 sequence (DNA): TGTGCCAGCAGTTTCCCTCAAGGGTACGAGCAGTACTTC. It codes for CASSFPQGYEQYF.

The chain has TRBV12-5 and TRBJ2-1; 8 bases agree with TRBD2. The CDR3 covers 14 residues. V shed 7 bases and J 8 bases; nucleotides not matched to a gene: 10. CDR1 is LGHNT, CDR2 FRNRAP, per germline. Here the CDR3 DNA reads TGTGCTAGTGACCTCGGAGCGGGACTAGATGAGCAGTTCTTC. This translates into CASDLGAGLDEQFF. The variable domain in full, completed from reference TRBV12-5 and TRBJ2-1, reads DARVTQTPRHKVTEMGQEVTMRCQPILGHNTVFWYRQTMMQGLELLAYFRNRAPLDDSGMPKDRFSAEMPDATLATLKIQPSEPRDSAVYFCASDLGAGLDEQFFGPGTRLTVL.

This chain joins TRBV4-1 and TRBJ2-3; 10 nucleotides line up with TRBD2. This CDR3 has 18 amino acids. V shed 6 bases, J shed 3 bases, and the junction held 15 bases outside the gene matches. Germline values: CDR1 MGHRA, CDR2 YSYEKL. CDR3 loop: CASRSLQREGLGTDTQYF. The CDR3 DNA sequence: TGCGCCAGCAGGTCGTTGCAGCGGGAGGGTCTGGGAACAGATACGCAGTATTTT.

The chain recombines TRBV19 with TRBJ1-1; D possibly corresponds to TRBD1 (6 bases). Germline CDR1 and CDR2: LNHDA and SQIVND (reference sequence). Between the trimmed V and J ends, which lost 7 bases and 4 bases, there was a span of 13 bases. CDR3 length equals 13 residues. CDR3 amino acids: CASNRLGGTEAFF. In DNA, the CDR3 is TGTGCCAGTAACCGCCTAGGGGGCACTGAAGCTTTCTTT. Filled out from reference TRBV19 and TRBJ1-1, the complete variable domain reads DGGITQSPKYLFRKEGQNVTLSCEQNLNHDAMYWYRQDPGQGLRLIYYSQIVNDFQKGDIAEGYSVSREKKESFPLTVTSAQKNPTAFYLCASNRLGGTEAFFGQGTRLTVV.

J is TRBJ1-1 and V is TRBV11-2; D may be TRBD1 (6 bases). Trimming left V 0 bases short and J 2 bases short, with 13 bases between. There are 16 residues in the CDR3. CDR1 and CDR2 from the germline V gene are SGHAT and FQNNGV. The CDR3 is CASSLDRGGANTEAFF. DNA for the CDR3: TGTGCCAGCAGCTTAGATAGGGGGGGGGCCAACACTGAAGCTTTCTTT.

The rearrangement uses TRBV5-5 and TRBJ2-5; possible D gene TRBD1, 6 bases. The germline V gene has CDR1 SGHKS and CDR2 YYEKEE (reference sequence). V was clipped by 4 bases and J by 4 bases, with 17 bases between them. The CDR3 totals 15 residues. The CDR3 is CASSPQGGGRETQYF. As DNA, the CDR3 is TGTGCCAGCAGCCCCCAAGGGGGTGGGCGAGAGACCCAGTACTTC.

This clone was picked up one time. This sequence joins TRBV4-2 and TRBJ2-4, with 7 bases lining up with TRBD2. CDR1 and CDR2 from the germline V gene are LGHNA and YNFKEQ. The CDR3 is 15 amino acids. With 2 bases clipped from V and 3 bases from J, the junction kept 4 bases outside the gene matches. CDR3 region: CASSQPGGSKNIQYF. CDR3 nucleotides: TGTGCCAGCAGCCAACCCGGGGGGAGCAAAAACATTCAGTACTTC.

The chain has TRBV19 and TRBJ1-5; TRBD1 matches 9 bases. Trimming at V came to 4 bases and at J to 3 bases, leaving 4 bases not matched to a gene. Germline CDR1 is LNHDA and CDR2 is SQIVND (reference sequence). The CDR3 is made up of 15 amino acids. CDR3 nucleotides: TGTGCCAGTAGTAGCGGGACAGGGCTCAATCAGCCCCAGCATTTT. Its protein is CASSSGTGLNQPQHF.

The chain uses TRBV7-8 and TRBJ2-1, with 11 positions matching TRBD2. CDR3 length: 16 amino acids. Germline-derived CDR1 and CDR2 are SGHVS and FQNEAQ. The V and J ends lost 0 bases and 6 bases, in that order; junction bases with no gene match: 4. The CDR3 sequence: CASSLAPTSGVNEQFF. CDR3 coding DNA: TGTGCCAGCAGCTTAGCGCCGACTAGCGGGGTCAATGAGCAGTTCTTC.

The chain has TRBV28 and TRBJ1-5; TRBD1 matches 8 bases. The CDR3 runs to 17 residues. The J segment lost 1 base and the V segment lost 6 bases, leaving 11 bases of the junction unmatched. Germline CDR1 MDHEN, CDR2 SYDVKM. The CDR3 loop reads CASSSGQGVTSNQPQHF. The CDR3 DNA is TGTGCCAGCAGCTCCGGACAGGGCGTGACAAGCAATCAGCCCCAGCATTTT. The full variable domain, with the rest looked up from reference TRBV28 and TRBJ1-5, is DVKVTQSSRYLVKRTGEKVFLECVQDMDHENMFWYRQDPGLGLRLIYFSYDVKMKEKGDIPEGYSVSREKKERFSLILESASTNQTSMYLCASSSGQGVTSNQPQHFGDGTRLSIL.

V and J are TRBV28 and TRBJ2-7; D is perhaps TRBD1 or TRBD2 (5 bases each). Germline assignment: CDR1 MDHEN and CDR2 SYDVKM. V was pared by 9 bases and J by 2 bases, with 14 bases between. This CDR3 has 13 residues. The CDR3 sequence: CASCPGTPYEQYF. The CDR3 coding sequence is TGTGCCAGTTGCCCCGGGACCCCCTACGAGCAGTACTTC.

This chain uses TRBV28 with TRBJ2-2, with D perhaps matching TRBD1 (5 bases). V was trimmed by 3 bases and J by 1 base, leaving 9 bases between them. Per the germline V gene, CDR1 is MDHEN and CDR2 is SYDVKM. The CDR3 has 15 amino acids. The CDR3, as DNA: TGTGCCAGCAGTTTGCCCGACAGGAACACCGGGGAGCTGTTTTTT. This codes for CASSLPDRNTGELFF.

Here the CDR3 reads CASSRGTGQDTQYF. CDR3 nucleotides: TGTGCCAGCTCCCGTGGAACAGGACAAGATACGCAGTATTTT. V gene TRBV18 combines with J gene TRBJ2-3, with a weak D call TRBD1 (5 bases). This CDR3 is built from 14 residues. Germline V gives CDR1 KGHSH, CDR2 LQKENI. Trimming pared 6 bases from V and 5 bases from J, leaving 15 bases between.

This rearrangement joins TRBV18 to TRBJ2-7; D is undetermined. The CDR3 covers 14 residues. V lost 0 bases to trimming and J lost 6 bases, with 12 bases between them. Germline CDR1 reads KGHSH; CDR2 reads LQKENI. This chain's CDR3 is CASSPPGSPGEQYF. DNA of the CDR3: TGTGCCAGCTCACCACCCGGGTCACCCGGCGAGCAGTACTTC. Filled out from reference TRBV18 and TRBJ2-7, the complete variable domain reads NAGVMQNPRHLVRRRGQEARLRCSPMKGHSHVYWYRQLPEEGLKFMVYLQKENIIDESGMPKERFSAEFPKEGPSILRIQQVVRGDSAAYFCASSPPGSPGEQYFGPGTRLTVT.